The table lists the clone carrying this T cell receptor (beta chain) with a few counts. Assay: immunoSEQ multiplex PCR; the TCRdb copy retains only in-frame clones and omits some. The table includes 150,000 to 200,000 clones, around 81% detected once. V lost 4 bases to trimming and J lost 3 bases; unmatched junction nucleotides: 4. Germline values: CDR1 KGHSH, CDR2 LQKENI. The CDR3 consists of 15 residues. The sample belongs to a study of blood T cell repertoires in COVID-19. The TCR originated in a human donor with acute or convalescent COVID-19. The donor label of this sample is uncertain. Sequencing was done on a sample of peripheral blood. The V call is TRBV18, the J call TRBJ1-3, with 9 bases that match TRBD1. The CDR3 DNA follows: TGTGCCAGCTCACGGGGACAGGGAGATGGAAACACCATATATTTT. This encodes CASSRGQGDGNTIYF.